This TCR beta chain emerged from a study of blood T cell repertoires in COVID-19. Whole-study context: Researchers got acute and convalescent COVID-19 samples from the United States, Italy and Spain.

V was shortened by 3 bases and J by 6 bases, with 9 bases between the two germline ends. CDR1 LNHDA and CDR2 SQIVND come from the germline V gene (reference sequence). CDR3 length: 13 residues. Original processing notes: How many nucleated cells were present was estimated from reference gene primer amplification. This table comes from immunoSEQ multiplex PCR, and its TCRdb copy is limited to in-frame clones, with some not included. From that table come the V and J calls and clone size; the DNA was used to work out D and trimming. The table has around 200,000 clones, 80% seen once. This TCR came from a woman aged 70-85 years with acute or convalescent COVID-19. The sequencing input was peripheral blood. The chain joins TRBV19 to TRBJ2-1, with a weak D call TRBD1 (6 bases). The CDR3 loop reads CASSIQGGNEQFF. CDR3 coding DNA: TGTGCCAGTAGTATTCAAGGGGGCAATGAGCAGTTCTTC.